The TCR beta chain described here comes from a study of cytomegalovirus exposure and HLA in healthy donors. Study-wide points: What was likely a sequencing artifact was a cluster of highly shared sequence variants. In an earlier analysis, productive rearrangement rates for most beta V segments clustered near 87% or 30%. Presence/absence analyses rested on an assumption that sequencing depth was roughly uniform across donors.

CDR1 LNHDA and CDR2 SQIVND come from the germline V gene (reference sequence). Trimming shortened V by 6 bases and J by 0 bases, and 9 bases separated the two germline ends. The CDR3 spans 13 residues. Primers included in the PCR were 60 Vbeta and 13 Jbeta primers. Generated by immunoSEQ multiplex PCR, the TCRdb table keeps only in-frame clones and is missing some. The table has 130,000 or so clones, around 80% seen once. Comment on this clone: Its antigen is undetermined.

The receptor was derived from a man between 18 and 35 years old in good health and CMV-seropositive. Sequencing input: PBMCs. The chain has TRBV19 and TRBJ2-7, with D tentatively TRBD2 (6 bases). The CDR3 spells CASSRDFSYEQYF. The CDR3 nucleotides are TGTGCCAGTAGCCGGGACTTCTCCTACGAGCAGTACTTC.